The 5 T cell receptor beta chains given below trace back to one sample, sequenced in a study of blood T cells in healthy people across ages. PCR was performed a second time for roughly 7 to 12 cycles using a sample-barcoded 5' primer and a J-beta primer mix. A single record per CDR3 protein comes from TCRdb applying MiXCR to the 5' RACE reads. The repertoire holds some 1,800,000 distinct CDR3 sequences, with approximately 40% as singletons. Sequencing was done on a sample of blood. The receptors originated from a human donor in good health.

The J gene is TRBJ1-1, the V gene TRBV5-6, with D perhaps matching TRBD1 (5 bases). This CDR3 has 16 amino acids. The germline CDR1 and CDR2 sequences are SGHDT and YYEEEE. Trimming took off 3 bases at V and 4 bases at J, with 19 bases between the two ends. CDR3 nucleotide sequence: TGTGCCAGCAGCTGGGGATCCGGCCAGGGAGGCACTGAAGCTTTCTTT. The encoded protein is CASSWGSGQGGTEAFF.

V is TRBV6-1 and J is TRBJ2-4, with no clear D. Trimming removed 3 bases from V and 13 bases from J, with 19 bases in between. The CDR3 is 14 residues long. CDR1 and CDR2 (germline): MNHNS, SASEGT. For the CDR3, the DNA is TGTGCCAGCAGTGAGTCCGGTTCGTCGTTATTGCAGTACTTC. This codes for CASSESGSSLLQYF.

A few counts support this clonotype. The gene calls are TRBV7-2 and TRBJ1-2; D gene ambiguous. This CDR3 has 15 amino acids. V lost 6 bases and J 0 bases, leaving 14 bases between the germline ends. Germline lookup yields CDR1 SGHTA and CDR2 FQGNSA. This CDR3 is CASRLNPESNYGYTF. The DNA of the CDR3 is TGTGCCAGCAGGTTAAATCCAGAATCTAACTATGGCTACACCTTC.

The chain combines TRBV7-9 with TRBJ2-7, with D unclear. The V gene's germline CDR1 is SEHNR and CDR2 FQNEAQ (reference sequence). This CDR3 spans 15 amino acids. V was shortened by 0 bases and J by 3 bases, with 12 bases between the two germline ends. The chain's CDR3 is CASSLAQHSGYEQYF. The CDR3 DNA reads as TGTGCCAGCAGCTTAGCGCAACACAGTGGCTACGAGCAGTACTTC.

The V gene is TRBV10-3, the J gene TRBJ2-3; D is perhaps TRBD1 (5 bases). This CDR3 has 17 residues. Trimming left V 10 bases short and J 5 bases short, with 28 bases between. The V gene's germline CDR1 is ENHRY and CDR2 SYGVKD. The CDR3 loop is CATKGAGKAAKGDTQYF. The CDR3 bases are TGTGCCACCAAAGGGGCTGGTAAAGCAGCGAAGGGAGATACGCAGTATTTT.